This T cell receptor (beta chain) was identified in a study of T cell repertoires in cytomegalovirus infection. Study-level information: Matching HLA type, along with CMV infection, was indicated by public TCR beta signatures. Study-wide results and caveats: The ex vivo response was dominated by HLA-C-restricted CMV-specific TCR beta clonotypes. Using cumulative public TCR beta family frequency, the authors identified those who carried CMV together with the relevant HLA.

TCRdb called the reads again in MiXCR, with one record for every CDR3 protein. The sample lists some 270,000 distinct CDR3 sequences, about a sixth occurring once. Looked up from germline, CDR1 is MGHRA and CDR2 is YSYEKL. This CDR3 spans 15 amino acids. The ends were cut back, 0 bases at V and 3 bases at J, with 11 bases in the middle. This clonotype was observed many times. Its antigen is not identified. The receptor was derived from a human donor in good health (CMV status not recorded). Some clones in this sample may be carry-over from other donors' samples. This chain joins TRBV4-1 and TRBJ1-2; D gene uncertain. The material sequenced was CD8+ T cells from PBMCs. The DNA of the CDR3 is TGCGCCAGCAGCCAAGACTTCCAGGTGGACTATGGCTACACCTTC. As protein: CASSQDFQVDYGYTF.